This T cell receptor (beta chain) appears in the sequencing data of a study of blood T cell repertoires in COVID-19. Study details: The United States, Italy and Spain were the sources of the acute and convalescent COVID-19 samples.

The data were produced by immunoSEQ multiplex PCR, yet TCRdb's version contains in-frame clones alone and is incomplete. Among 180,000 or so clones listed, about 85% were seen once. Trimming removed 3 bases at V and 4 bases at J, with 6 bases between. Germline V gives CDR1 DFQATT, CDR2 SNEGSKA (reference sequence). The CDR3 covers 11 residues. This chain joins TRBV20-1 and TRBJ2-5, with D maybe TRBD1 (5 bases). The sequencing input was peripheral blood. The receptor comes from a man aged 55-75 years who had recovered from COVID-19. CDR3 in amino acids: CSARQGETQYF. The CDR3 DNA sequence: TGCAGTGCTAGGCAGGGAGAGACCCAGTACTTC.